These T cell receptor beta chains were read from a single sample in a study of radiation and T cells in renal cell carcinoma. Assay used: immunoSEQ multiplex PCR; TCRdb lists only in-frame clones, some missing. The data show about 22,000 clones, around 49% seen once. Material: tumor tissue, obtained from a patient whose treatment included radiotherapy and nephrectomy. These receptors all come from a woman aged 45-65 years with renal cell carcinoma. Both conserved end residues are part of each CDR3. The order of the fields is D gene, CDR3 length, clone size, V gene, J gene, CDR3 protein, CDR3 DNA. The D gene is left open where the match is weak. Some rows mark clone size as missing; the rest say once, few, many or name a class of expanded clone.

>.|17|.|TRBV7-9|TRBJ1-1
CASSFSYNRARNTEAFF
TGTGCCAGCAGCTTCTCCTATAACAGAGCCCGTAACACTGAAGCTTTCTTT
>.|14|many|TRBV4-3|TRBJ1-3
CASSQDREQDPIYF
TGCGCCAGCAGCCAAGATAGGGAGCAGGATCCCATATATTTT
>TRBD1|18|.|TRBV15|TRBJ2-6
CATSPVDRGRGGANVLTF
TGTGCCACCAGCCCCGTCGACAGGGGGCGCGGTGGGGCCAACGTCCTGACTTTC
>TRBD1|14|.|TRBV7-7|TRBJ2-5
CASSQGAPGETQYF
TGTGCTAGCAGCCAGGGGGCCCCGGGAGAGACCCAGTACTTC
>.|15|.|TRBV9|TRBJ1-6
CASSGTPGANSPLHF
TGTGCCAGCAGCGGGACTCCCGGGGCCAATTCACCCCTCCACTTT
>.|13|.|TRBV30|TRBJ2-3
CAWSLGGADTQYF
TGTGCCTGGAGTTTAGGGGGGGCTGATACGCAGTATTTT
>.|13|few|TRBV7-3|TRBJ2-7
CASSFQGSHEQYF
TGTGCCAGCAGCTTCCAAGGGAGCCACGAGCAGTACTTC
>.|13|few|TRBV7-6|TRBJ2-5
CASSLAWGKTQYF
TGTGCCAGCAGCTTAGCCTGGGGGAAGACCCAGTACTTC
>.|15|.|TRBV9|TRBJ2-1
CASSVDHRFYNEQFF
TGTGCCAGCAGCGTAGATCACAGATTCTACAATGAGCAGTTCTTC
>.|17|.|TRBV29-1|TRBJ2-1
CSVEDGRVQAPYNEQFF
TGCAGCGTTGAAGATGGTCGGGTACAGGCGCCCTACAATGAGCAGTTCTTC
>.|14|few|TRBV30|TRBJ1-5
CAWGDRGMYQPQHF
TGTGCCTGGGGGGACCGGGGGATGTATCAGCCCCAGCATTTT
>.|13|.|TRBV5-1|TRBJ2-7
CASSLDALYEQYF
TGCGCCAGCAGCTTGGATGCACTTTACGAGCAGTACTTC
>.|13|.|TRBV7-2|TRBJ2-3
CASTPRHTDTQYF
TGTGCCAGCACCCCTCGACACACAGATACGCAGTATTTT
>.|16|.|TRBV9|TRBJ2-6
CASREGQSSGANVLTF
TGTGCCAGCCGGGAGGGACAGAGCTCTGGGGCCAACGTCCTGACTTTC